A selection of T cell receptor beta chains follows, all from one sample in a study of brain metastases from non-small cell lung cancer. Only in-frame clones appear in the TCRdb table, and some are missing; sequencing was by immunoSEQ multiplex PCR. The sample contains roughly 2,100 clones, roughly 85% of which appear only once. The sequencing sample was made of tumor-adjacent normal tissue. Source of these receptors: a donor at least 40 years old with non-small cell lung cancer. Both conserved end residues are part of each CDR3. Fields, in order: D gene, J gene, clone size, CDR3 length, V gene, CDR3 DNA, CDR3 protein. The D gene is left open where the match is weak. Rows may omit the clone size; those that give it use once, few, many or a size class.

d_gene: .; j_gene: TRBJ1-4; abundance: .; len: 12; v_gene: TRBV5-8; CDR3nt: TGTGCCAGCAGCTTTAGGGATGAAAAACTGTTTTTT; CDR3aa: CASSFRDEKLFF
d_gene: TRBD1; j_gene: TRBJ1-6; abundance: .; len: 15; v_gene: TRBV14; CDR3nt: TGTGCCAGCAGCGTATCCGGGACAGGGGTATCACCCCTCCACTTT; CDR3aa: CASSVSGTGVSPLHF
d_gene: TRBD2; j_gene: TRBJ2-1; abundance: .; len: 20; v_gene: TRBV28; CDR3nt: TGTGCCAGCAGTTCCGTTAGCGGGAGGAAAGGACAGAGCTCCTACAATGAGCAGTTCTTC; CDR3aa: CASSSVSGRKGQSSYNEQFF
d_gene: TRBD1; j_gene: TRBJ2-1; abundance: few; len: 13; v_gene: TRBV6-5; CDR3nt: TGTGCCAGCAGCATACAGGGGAAGAATGAGCAGTTCTTC; CDR3aa: CASSIQGKNEQFF
d_gene: TRBD2; j_gene: TRBJ2-5; abundance: .; len: 12; v_gene: TRBV5-4; CDR3nt: TGTGCCAGCAGCTACGGGGGGGAGACCCAGTACTTC; CDR3aa: CASSYGGETQYF
d_gene: .; j_gene: TRBJ2-3; abundance: .; len: 15; v_gene: TRBV6-4; CDR3nt: TGTGCCAGCAGTGACTCACAGGGCGGGACAGATACGCAGTATTTT; CDR3aa: CASSDSQGGTDTQYF
d_gene: TRBD1; j_gene: TRBJ1-5; abundance: .; len: 14; v_gene: TRBV19; CDR3nt: TGTGCCAGTAATGGGGGACAGGGGAGTCAGCCCCAGCATTTT; CDR3aa: CASNGGQGSQPQHF
d_gene: .; j_gene: TRBJ1-1; abundance: few; len: 14; v_gene: TRBV7-2; CDR3nt: TGTGCCAGCAGCGGGGGGTATACGAACACTGAAGCTTTCTTT; CDR3aa: CASSGGYTNTEAFF
d_gene: .; j_gene: TRBJ1-6; abundance: .; len: 17; v_gene: TRBV2; CDR3nt: TGTGCCAGCAGTGAAGGGACGTTTAGCTCCTATAATTCACCCCTCCACTTT; CDR3aa: CASSEGTFSSYNSPLHF
d_gene: TRBD1; j_gene: TRBJ1-1; abundance: .; len: 14; v_gene: TRBV7-9; CDR3nt: TGTGCCAGCAGCTTCGCAGGGGGAGGCACTGAAGCTTTCTTT; CDR3aa: CASSFAGGGTEAFF
d_gene: .; j_gene: TRBJ1-2; abundance: .; len: 16; v_gene: TRBV6-6; CDR3nt: TGTGCCAGCAGCCCTCCCGGAGACAGATTAAACTATGGCTACACCTTC; CDR3aa: CASSPPGDRLNYGYTF
d_gene: .; j_gene: TRBJ1-5; abundance: .; len: 14; v_gene: TRBV2; CDR3nt: TGTGCCAGCAGTGAAGGGACTGCCCTCCAGCCCCAGCATTTT; CDR3aa: CASSEGTALQPQHF
d_gene: TRBD1; j_gene: TRBJ2-1; abundance: .; len: 14; v_gene: TRBV5-1; CDR3nt: TGCGCCAGCAGCTTAGGACAGGGTCGGGATGAGCAGTTCTTC; CDR3aa: CASSLGQGRDEQFF
d_gene: .; j_gene: TRBJ2-5; abundance: .; len: 14; v_gene: TRBV19; CDR3nt: TGTACCTCCTCAGAGGGGCAGGGGGGGGTGACCCAGTACTTC; CDR3aa: CTSSEGQGGVTQYF
d_gene: .; j_gene: TRBJ2-5; abundance: once; len: 13; v_gene: TRBV2; CDR3nt: TGTGCCAGCAGTGACGGGACATCAGAGACCCAGTACTTC; CDR3aa: CASSDGTSETQYF
d_gene: .; j_gene: TRBJ2-7; abundance: .; len: 11; v_gene: TRBV10-1; CDR3nt: TGCGCCAGCAGTTGGGCGTGCGAGCAGTACTTC; CDR3aa: CASSWACEQYF
d_gene: .; j_gene: TRBJ2-1; abundance: .; len: 15; v_gene: TRBV14; CDR3nt: TGTGCCAGCAGCCACCTAGCGAGCTCCTACAATGAGCAGTTCTTC; CDR3aa: CASSHLASSYNEQFF
d_gene: .; j_gene: TRBJ2-1; abundance: .; len: 12; v_gene: TRBV27; CDR3nt: TGTGCCAGCAGTTCTGTCGGGCCTGAGCAGTTCTTC; CDR3aa: CASSSVGPEQFF
d_gene: .; j_gene: TRBJ2-7; abundance: .; len: 15; v_gene: TRBV6-2/TRBV6-3; CDR3nt: TGTGCCAGCAGTTACAGGCAGGGAGAGGCCTACGAGCAGTACTTC; CDR3aa: CASSYRQGEAYEQYF
d_gene: .; j_gene: TRBJ2-5; abundance: .; len: 13; v_gene: TRBV5-6; CDR3nt: TGTGCCAGCACCAGAAGGGGATGGGAGACCCAGTACTTC; CDR3aa: CASTRRGWETQYF
d_gene: .; j_gene: TRBJ2-1; abundance: .; len: 16; v_gene: TRBV24-1; CDR3nt: TGTGCCACCAGTGATTTGGGGCAGGGGCAGGGCAATGAGCAGTTCTTC; CDR3aa: CATSDLGQGQGNEQFF
d_gene: .; j_gene: TRBJ2-5; abundance: .; len: 12; v_gene: TRBV10-3; CDR3nt: TGTGCCATCGGGTCCGGTCAAGAGACCCAGTACTTC; CDR3aa: CAIGSGQETQYF
d_gene: .; j_gene: TRBJ2-1; abundance: .; len: 15; v_gene: TRBV11-3; CDR3nt: TGTGCCAGCAGCTTAGGGCAGGGGAATAACAATGAGCAGTTCTTC; CDR3aa: CASSLGQGNNNEQFF
d_gene: TRBD2; j_gene: TRBJ2-1; abundance: .; len: 15; v_gene: TRBV19; CDR3nt: TGTGCCAGTAGTATCCTAGCGGGAGGAGGCGATGAGCAGTTCTTC; CDR3aa: CASSILAGGGDEQFF
d_gene: TRBD1; j_gene: TRBJ1-2; abundance: .; len: 15; v_gene: TRBV15; CDR3nt: TGTGCCACCAGCAGAGATCGTAGGGGGCACTATGGCTACACCTTC; CDR3aa: CATSRDRRGHYGYTF
d_gene: TRBD1; j_gene: TRBJ2-7; abundance: once; len: 12; v_gene: TRBV29-1; CDR3nt: TGCAGCGTTCAAGGGGGCCCCTACGAGCAGTACTTC; CDR3aa: CSVQGGPYEQYF
d_gene: .; j_gene: TRBJ1-6; abundance: .; len: 14; v_gene: TRBV5-6; CDR3nt: TGTGCCAGCAGCTTAAGGGCTGGAAATTCACCCCTCCACTTT; CDR3aa: CASSLRAGNSPLHF
d_gene: .; j_gene: TRBJ1-1; abundance: once; len: 14; v_gene: TRBV5-1; CDR3nt: TGCGCCAGCAGTCCCCAAGGAGGGAACACTGAAGCTTTCTTT; CDR3aa: CASSPQGGNTEAFF
d_gene: .; j_gene: TRBJ2-3; abundance: .; len: 11; v_gene: TRBV2; CDR3nt: TGTGCCAGCAGTGAAAAAAATACGCAGTATTTT; CDR3aa: CASSEKNTQYF
d_gene: .; j_gene: TRBJ1-2; abundance: .; len: 12; v_gene: TRBV5-1; CDR3nt: TGCGCCAGCAGCTTTGATCGGAGGGGCTACACCTTC; CDR3aa: CASSFDRRGYTF
d_gene: .; j_gene: TRBJ1-6; abundance: .; len: 16; v_gene: TRBV3-1/TRBV3-2; CDR3nt: TGTGCCAGCAGCCAAGCGGGCCAGGCGGGAAATTCACCCCTCCACTTT; CDR3aa: CASSQAGQAGNSPLHF
d_gene: .; j_gene: TRBJ2-5; abundance: .; len: 16; v_gene: TRBV18; CDR3nt: TGTGCCAGCTCACCAACAGTCCACGCCATCCAAGAGACCCAGTACTTC; CDR3aa: CASSPTVHAIQETQYF
d_gene: .; j_gene: TRBJ1-3; abundance: .; len: 15; v_gene: TRBV30; CDR3nt: TGTGCCTGGAGTCACCCACTGGACGGTGGAAACACCATATATTTT; CDR3aa: CAWSHPLDGGNTIYF
d_gene: TRBD2; j_gene: TRBJ2-3; abundance: .; len: 16; v_gene: TRBV9; CDR3nt: TGTGCCAGCAGCGTAGCTGTCGCGGGAGGGGTGGATACGCAGTATTTT; CDR3aa: CASSVAVAGGVDTQYF
d_gene: TRBD1; j_gene: TRBJ1-2; abundance: .; len: 15; v_gene: TRBV24-1; CDR3nt: TGTGCCACCAGTGAGCCTCCGGGACAGGGTAGTGGCTACACCTTC; CDR3aa: CATSEPPGQGSGYTF
d_gene: .; j_gene: TRBJ2-1; abundance: .; len: 15; v_gene: TRBV25-1; CDR3nt: TGTGCCAGCGCAATCGACTATGCGTACGAGGATGAGCAGTTCTTC; CDR3aa: CASAIDYAYEDEQFF
d_gene: .; j_gene: TRBJ1-1; abundance: .; len: 12; v_gene: TRBV12-3/TRBV12-4; CDR3nt: TGTGCCAGCAGATATAGGAACACTGAAGCTTTCTTT; CDR3aa: CASRYRNTEAFF
d_gene: .; j_gene: TRBJ1-2; abundance: .; len: 14; v_gene: TRBV7-9; CDR3nt: TGTGCCAGCAGCTTAGCGACCCCTAACTATGGCTACACCTTC; CDR3aa: CASSLATPNYGYTF
d_gene: TRBD1; j_gene: TRBJ1-1; abundance: .; len: 15; v_gene: TRBV6-5; CDR3nt: TGTGCCAGCAGTCTCCCCGGGACAGGGGGCTCTGAAGCTTTCTTT; CDR3aa: CASSLPGTGGSEAFF
d_gene: .; j_gene: TRBJ1-4; abundance: .; len: 16; v_gene: TRBV19; CDR3nt: TGTGCCAGTAGCGACAGGTTCGGACCAACTAATGAAAAACTGTTTTTT; CDR3aa: CASSDRFGPTNEKLFF
d_gene: .; j_gene: TRBJ1-2; abundance: .; len: 14; v_gene: TRBV6-2/TRBV6-3; CDR3nt: TGTACCAGCAGGCCTGGACAGTCTAACTATGGCTACACCTTC; CDR3aa: CTSRPGQSNYGYTF
d_gene: .; j_gene: TRBJ1-1; abundance: .; len: 14; v_gene: TRBV27; CDR3nt: TGTGCCAGCAGTTGGGGAGGGAGGAACACTGAAGCTTTCTTT; CDR3aa: CASSWGGRNTEAFF
d_gene: .; j_gene: TRBJ2-7; abundance: .; len: 14; v_gene: TRBV3-1/TRBV3-2; CDR3nt: TGTGCCAGCAGCCGGGGCGGAAATACCTACGAGCAGTACTTC; CDR3aa: CASSRGGNTYEQYF
d_gene: .; j_gene: TRBJ1-2; abundance: .; len: 14; v_gene: TRBV6-2/TRBV6-3; CDR3nt: TGTGCCAGCAGTTACTCCCTAAAGGGGAATGGCTACACCTTC; CDR3aa: CASSYSLKGNGYTF
d_gene: .; j_gene: TRBJ1-2; abundance: .; len: 16; v_gene: TRBV10-3; CDR3nt: TGTGCCATCAGTGACAGTTGGGGAACGTATAACTATGGCTACACCTTC; CDR3aa: CAISDSWGTYNYGYTF
d_gene: TRBD2; j_gene: TRBJ2-5; abundance: .; len: 16; v_gene: TRBV5-5; CDR3nt: TGTGCCAGCAGCTTGGAACTAGCGGGAGGACGGGAGACCCAGTACTTC; CDR3aa: CASSLELAGGRETQYF
d_gene: .; j_gene: TRBJ1-5; abundance: .; len: 19; v_gene: TRBV15; CDR3nt: TGTGCCACCAGCAGAGATCGTGGAGGCGACAACCGGGGCAATCAGCCCCAGCATTTT; CDR3aa: CATSRDRGGDNRGNQPQHF
d_gene: TRBD2; j_gene: TRBJ2-1; abundance: .; len: 15; v_gene: TRBV7-2; CDR3nt: TGTGCCAGCAGCTTACAGCGGGGGGCCAACAATGAGCAGTTCTTC; CDR3aa: CASSLQRGANNEQFF
d_gene: .; j_gene: TRBJ2-6; abundance: .; len: 13; v_gene: TRBV19; CDR3nt: TGTGCCAATAGTATTGATAGCGGCAACCTCCTGACTTTC; CDR3aa: CANSIDSGNLLTF
d_gene: .; j_gene: TRBJ2-1; abundance: .; len: 12; v_gene: TRBV5-1; CDR3nt: TGCGCCAGCAGCCCGGGACTCCTTGAGCAGTTCTTC; CDR3aa: CASSPGLLEQFF